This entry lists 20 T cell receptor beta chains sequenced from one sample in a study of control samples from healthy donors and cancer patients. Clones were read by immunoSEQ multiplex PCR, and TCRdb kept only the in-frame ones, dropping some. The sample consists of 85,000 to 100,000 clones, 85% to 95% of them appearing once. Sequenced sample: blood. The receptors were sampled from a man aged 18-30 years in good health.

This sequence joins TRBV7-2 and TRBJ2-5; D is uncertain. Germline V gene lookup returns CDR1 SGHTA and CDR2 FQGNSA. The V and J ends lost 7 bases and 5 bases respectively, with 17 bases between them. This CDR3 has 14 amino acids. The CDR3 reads CASNSLRVDETQYF. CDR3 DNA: TGTGCCAGCAACAGCTTACGGGTCGATGAGACCCAGTACTTC.

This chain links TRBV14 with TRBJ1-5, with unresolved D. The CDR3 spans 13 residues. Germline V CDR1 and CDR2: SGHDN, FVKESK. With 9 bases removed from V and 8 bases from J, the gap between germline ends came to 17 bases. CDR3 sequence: CASNALPDEPQHF. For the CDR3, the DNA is TGTGCCAGTAACGCCCTCCCGGACGAGCCCCAGCATTTT.

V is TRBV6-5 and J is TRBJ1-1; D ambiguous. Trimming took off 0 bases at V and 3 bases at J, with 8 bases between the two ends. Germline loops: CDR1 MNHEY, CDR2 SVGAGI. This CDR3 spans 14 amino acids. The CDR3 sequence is CASSYSDGDTEAFF. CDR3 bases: TGTGCCAGCAGTTACTCTGATGGTGACACTGAAGCTTTCTTT.

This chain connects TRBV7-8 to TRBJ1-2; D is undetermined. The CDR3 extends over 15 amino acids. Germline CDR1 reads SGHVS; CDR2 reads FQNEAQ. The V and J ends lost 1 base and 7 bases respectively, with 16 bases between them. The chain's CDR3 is CASSLGGDGIGGYTF. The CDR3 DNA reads TGTGCCAGCAGCTTAGGGGGTGATGGGATCGGTGGCTACACCTTC.

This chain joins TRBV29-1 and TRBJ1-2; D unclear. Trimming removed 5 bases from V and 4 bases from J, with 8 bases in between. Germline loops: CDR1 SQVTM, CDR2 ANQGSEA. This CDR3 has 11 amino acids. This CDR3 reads CSVPAFYGYTF. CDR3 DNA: TGCAGCGTTCCAGCCTTCTATGGCTACACCTTC.

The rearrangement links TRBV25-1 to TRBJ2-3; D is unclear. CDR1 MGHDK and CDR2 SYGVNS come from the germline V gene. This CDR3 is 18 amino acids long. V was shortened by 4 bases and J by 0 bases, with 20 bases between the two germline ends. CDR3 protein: CASSGPLKSRSSTDTQYF. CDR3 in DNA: TGTGCCAGCAGTGGCCCCCTAAAGTCCAGGTCCAGCACAGATACGCAGTATTTT.

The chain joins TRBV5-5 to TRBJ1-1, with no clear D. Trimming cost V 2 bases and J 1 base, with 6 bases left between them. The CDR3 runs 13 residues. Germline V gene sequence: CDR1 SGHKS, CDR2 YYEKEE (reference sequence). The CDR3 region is CASSFRGNTEAFF. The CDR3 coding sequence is TGTGCCAGCAGCTTCCGGGGGAACACTGAAGCTTTCTTT.

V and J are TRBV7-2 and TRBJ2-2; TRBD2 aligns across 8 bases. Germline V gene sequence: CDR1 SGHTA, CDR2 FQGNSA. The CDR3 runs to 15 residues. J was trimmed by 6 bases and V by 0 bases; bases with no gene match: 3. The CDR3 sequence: CASSLATGRAGELFF. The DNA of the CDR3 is TGTGCCAGCAGCTTAGCGACCGGGAGGGCCGGGGAGCTGTTTTTT.

The chain's CDR3 is CASNRTGRTNTEAFF. Here the CDR3 DNA reads TGTGCCAGCAATCGGACAGGGCGTACGAACACTGAAGCTTTCTTT. This chain uses TRBV6-4 with TRBJ1-1; 8 nucleotides agree with TRBD1. In germline, CDR1 is MRHNA, CDR2 SNTAGT. The CDR3 totals 15 residues. The V gene end was trimmed by 7 bases and the J gene end by 1 base; junction bases not matched to a gene: 8.

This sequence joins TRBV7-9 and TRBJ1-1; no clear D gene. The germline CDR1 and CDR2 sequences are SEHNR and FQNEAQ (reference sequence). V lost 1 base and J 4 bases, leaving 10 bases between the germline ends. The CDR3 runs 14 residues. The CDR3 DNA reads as TGTGCCAGCAGCTTAGGACCCCTGGGCACTGAAGCTTTCTTT. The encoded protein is CASSLGPLGTEAFF.

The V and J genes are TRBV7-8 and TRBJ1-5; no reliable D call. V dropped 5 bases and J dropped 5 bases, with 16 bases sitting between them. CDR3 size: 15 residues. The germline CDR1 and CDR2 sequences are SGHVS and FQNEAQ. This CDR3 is CASSRHRVGYQPQHF. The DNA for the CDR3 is TGTGCCAGCAGCCGTCACCGGGTGGGGTATCAGCCCCAGCATTTT.

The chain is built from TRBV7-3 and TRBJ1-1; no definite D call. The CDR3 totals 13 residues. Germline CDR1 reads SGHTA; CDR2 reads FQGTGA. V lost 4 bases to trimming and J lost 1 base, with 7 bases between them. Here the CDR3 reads CASSSHKNTEAFF. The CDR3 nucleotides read TGTGCCAGCAGCTCTCATAAGAACACTGAAGCTTTCTTT. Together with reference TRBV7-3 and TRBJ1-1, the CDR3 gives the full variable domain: GAGVSQTPSNKVTEKGKYVELRCDPISGHTALYWYRQSLGQGPEFLIYFQGTGAADDSGLPNDRFFAVRPEGSVSTLKIQRTERGDSAVYLCASSSHKNTEAFFGQGTRLTVV.

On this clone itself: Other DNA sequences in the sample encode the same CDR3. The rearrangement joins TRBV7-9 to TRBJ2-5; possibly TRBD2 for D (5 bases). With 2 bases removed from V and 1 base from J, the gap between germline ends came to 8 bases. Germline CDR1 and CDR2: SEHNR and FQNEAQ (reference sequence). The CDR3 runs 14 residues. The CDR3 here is CASSLSGSQETQYF. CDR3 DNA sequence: TGTGCCAGCAGCTTATCGGGAAGCCAAGAGACCCAGTACTTC.

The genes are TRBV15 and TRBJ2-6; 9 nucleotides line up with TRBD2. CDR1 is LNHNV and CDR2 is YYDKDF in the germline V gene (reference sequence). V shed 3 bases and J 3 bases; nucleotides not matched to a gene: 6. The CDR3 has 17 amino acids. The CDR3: CATSSAAGGSGANVLTF. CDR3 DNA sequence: TGTGCCACCAGCAGTGCCGCGGGGGGGAGTGGGGCCAACGTCCTGACTTTC.

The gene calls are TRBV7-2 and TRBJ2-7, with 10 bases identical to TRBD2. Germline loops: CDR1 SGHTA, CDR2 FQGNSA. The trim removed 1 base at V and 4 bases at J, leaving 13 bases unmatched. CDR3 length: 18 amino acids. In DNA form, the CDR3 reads TGTGCCAGCAGCTTAGAGCCCCCAGCGGGGGGGCCATGGTACGAGCAGTACTTC. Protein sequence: CASSLEPPAGGPWYEQYF.

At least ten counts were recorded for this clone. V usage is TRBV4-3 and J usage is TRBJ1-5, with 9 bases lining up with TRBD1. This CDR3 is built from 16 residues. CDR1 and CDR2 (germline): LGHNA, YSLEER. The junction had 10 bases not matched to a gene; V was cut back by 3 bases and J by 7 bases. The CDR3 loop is CASSQDRTGVGQPQHF. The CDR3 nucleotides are TGCGCCAGCAGCCAGGATCGGACAGGGGTAGGGCAGCCCCAGCATTTT.

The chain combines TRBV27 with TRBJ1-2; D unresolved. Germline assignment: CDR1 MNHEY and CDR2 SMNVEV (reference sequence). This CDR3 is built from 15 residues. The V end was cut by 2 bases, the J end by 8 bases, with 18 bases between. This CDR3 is CASSLGSNPTTGYTF. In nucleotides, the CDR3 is TGTGCCAGCAGTTTAGGGAGCAACCCTACGACGGGCTACACCTTC.

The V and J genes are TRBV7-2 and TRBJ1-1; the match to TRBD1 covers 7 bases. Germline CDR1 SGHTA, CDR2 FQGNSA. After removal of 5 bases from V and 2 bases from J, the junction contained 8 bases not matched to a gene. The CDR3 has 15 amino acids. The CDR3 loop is CASSLSGTANTEAFF. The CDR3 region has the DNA TGTGCCAGCAGCCTCTCCGGGACAGCCAACACTGAAGCTTTCTTT.

The CDR3 sequence: CASSLVPRDTFNQPQHF. The CDR3 nucleotides read TGTGCCAGCAGCTTGGTACCACGGGACACCTTCAATCAGCCCCAGCATTTT. J is TRBJ1-5 and V is TRBV7-9; maybe TRBD1 (6 bases). The CDR3 runs 17 residues. The germline CDR1 and CDR2 sequences are SEHNR and FQNEAQ (reference sequence). The V and J ends lost 3 bases and 3 bases respectively, with 18 bases between them.

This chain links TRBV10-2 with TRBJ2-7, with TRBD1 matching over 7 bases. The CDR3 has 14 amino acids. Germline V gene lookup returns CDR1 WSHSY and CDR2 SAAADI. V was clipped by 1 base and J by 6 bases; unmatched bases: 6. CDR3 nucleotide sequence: TGCGCCAGCAGTGAGTTACTAGACAGGGTCGAGCAGTACTTC. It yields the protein CASSELLDRVEQYF.